This is a list of T cell receptor beta chains from one sample in a study of circulating and synovial CD4+ cells in juvenile arthritis. The table came from immunoSEQ multiplex PCR; TCRdb's copy has only in-frame clones and leaves some out. The top ten hold around 3.7% of the sample, which has about 3,600 clones, roughly 79% seen once. Sequenced material: CD4+ T cells from synovial fluid. These receptor sequences come from a human donor with juvenile idiopathic arthritis. Both conserved end residues are part of each CDR3. The order of the fields is J gene, clone size, D gene, V gene, CDR3 DNA, CDR3 protein. D genes are given only for firm matches. Rows give clone size only sometimes, using once, few, many, or a class for an expanded clone.

>TRBJ1-4|.|.|TRBV2
TGTGCCAGCACCGCCGAGGGGGATAAGGAACTGTTTTTT
CASTAEGDKELFF
>TRBJ1-1|.|.|TRBV11-3
TGTGCCAGCAGCTTGGGGGGGAACACTGAAGCTTTCTTT
CASSLGGNTEAFF
>TRBJ2-7|.|TRBD2|TRBV7-8
TGTGCCAGCAGCTTCCCCGGGACTAGCGGTATCTACGAGCAGTACTTC
CASSFPGTSGIYEQYF
>TRBJ1-2|.|.|TRBV29-1
TGCAGCGTTCTAGGGGGAAGGGGCTACACCTTC
CSVLGGRGYTF
>TRBJ1-4|.|.|TRBV6-6
TGTGCCAGCAAAGGGGATGAAAAACTGTTTTTT
CASKGDEKLFF
>TRBJ2-6|.|TRBD1|TRBV7-8
TGTGCCAGCAGCTTAGCAGAGACAGGGACCTCTGGGGCCAACGTCCTGACTTTC
CASSLAETGTSGANVLTF
>TRBJ2-5|.|.|TRBV21-1
TGTGCCAGCAGCCTTACCGGACAGGTTGAGAAGACCCAGTACTTC
CASSLTGQVEKTQYF
>TRBJ2-3|once|TRBD2|TRBV7-2
TGTGCCAGCAGCTTAGTAGGGGGTGGACTAGCGGTTGATACGCAGTATTTT
CASSLVGGGLAVDTQYF
>TRBJ1-2|.|TRBD1|TRBV6-1
TGTGCCAGCAGCGCCGACAGGGTTTCGTTTGGCTACACCTTC
CASSADRVSFGYTF
>TRBJ2-3|.|TRBD2|TRBV27
TGTGCCAGCACCCGCGGGGGTCGCACAGATACGCAGTATTTT
CASTRGGRTDTQYF
>TRBJ2-7|.|.|TRBV6-5
TGTGCCAGCCGGGCAGGGGACGGCGAGCAGTACTTC
CASRAGDGEQYF
>TRBJ2-2|.|TRBD2|TRBV6-5
TGTGCCAGCAGTAAGCGGGACTATTCGACCGGGGAGCTGTTTTTT
CASSKRDYSTGELFF
>TRBJ1-5|.|.|TRBV30
TGTGCCCGGACCCCCCCAGGTGTGGGCCATCAGCCCCAGCATTTT
CARTPPGVGHQPQHF
>TRBJ2-5|.|.|TRBV27
TGTGCCAGCAGTTTATCTTTGGGGGCCCGGGAGACCCAGTACTTC
CASSLSLGARETQYF
>TRBJ2-7|.|TRBD2|TRBV11-2
TGTGCCAGCAGCCCTCGGACTAGCGGGAAGTACGAGCAGTACTTC
CASSPRTSGKYEQYF
>TRBJ2-3|.|TRBD1|TRBV9
TGTGCCAGCAGCACAGGACAGGGTGGGATAGATACGCAGTATTTT
CASSTGQGGIDTQYF
>TRBJ1-1|.|.|TRBV30
TGTGCCTGGAGTGGAGACTCCAAAGGGGACACTGAAGCTTTCTTT
CAWSGDSKGDTEAFF
>TRBJ2-7|.|.|TRBV5-1
TGTGCCAGCAGCTCCCCGAACGCGGGCTACGAGCAGTACTTC
CASSSPNAGYEQYF
>TRBJ2-1|.|.|TRBV28
TGTGCCAGCAGTTTGCCGGGGGACCTTTACAATGAGCAGTTCTTC
CASSLPGDLYNEQFF
>TRBJ2-1|.|TRBD2|TRBV5-1
TGCGCCAGCAGCTTGGAGGCGGGAGGGGAGTACAATGAGCAGTTCTTC
CASSLEAGGEYNEQFF
>TRBJ2-1|.|TRBD2|TRBV7-3
TGTGCCAGCAGCTTAAGAGCGGGGGGTAAATACAATGAGCAGTTCTTC
CASSLRAGGKYNEQFF
>TRBJ2-1|.|.|TRBV29-1
TGCAGCGTTGGCGGGAATGAGCAGTTCTTC
CSVGGNEQFF
>TRBJ2-6|.|.|TRBV2
TGTGCCAGAACAGAAAGTTTAAGCTCTGGGGCCAACGTCCTGACTTTC
CARTESLSSGANVLTF
>TRBJ1-2|.|TRBD1|TRBV28
TGTGCCAGCAGCCGAGCGAGACAGGGTGTGAGGATATGGAGTGGCTACACCTTC
CASSRARQGVRIWSGYTF
>TRBJ1-1|.|.|TRBV21-1
TGTGCCAGCAGCAAAAGGTTGCTCACAGGGACAACAAACACTGAAGCTTTCTTT
CASSKRLLTGTTNTEAFF
>TRBJ2-1|.|TRBD2|TRBV7-3
TGTGCCAGCAGCTTAGCGGGAGCGTACAATGAGCAGTTCTTC
CASSLAGAYNEQFF
>TRBJ2-5|.|.|TRBV25-1
TGTGCCAGCAGTGAAGGAACAGGCCCTCCCATGGAGACCCAGTACTTC
CASSEGTGPPMETQYF
>TRBJ2-3|.|.|TRBV5-5
TGTGCCAGCAGATCTACAGAGAAGTACGCAGATACGCAGTATTTT
CASRSTEKYADTQYF
>TRBJ2-4|.|TRBD1|TRBV15
TGTGCCACCAGTTTCGGACTCGGGACAGGTACAAACATTCAGTACTTC
CATSFGLGTGTNIQYF
>TRBJ2-1|.|.|TRBV5-6
TGTGCCAGCAGCTTGGCGTGGCGGGGGCGTAACAATGAGCAGTTCTTC
CASSLAWRGRNNEQFF